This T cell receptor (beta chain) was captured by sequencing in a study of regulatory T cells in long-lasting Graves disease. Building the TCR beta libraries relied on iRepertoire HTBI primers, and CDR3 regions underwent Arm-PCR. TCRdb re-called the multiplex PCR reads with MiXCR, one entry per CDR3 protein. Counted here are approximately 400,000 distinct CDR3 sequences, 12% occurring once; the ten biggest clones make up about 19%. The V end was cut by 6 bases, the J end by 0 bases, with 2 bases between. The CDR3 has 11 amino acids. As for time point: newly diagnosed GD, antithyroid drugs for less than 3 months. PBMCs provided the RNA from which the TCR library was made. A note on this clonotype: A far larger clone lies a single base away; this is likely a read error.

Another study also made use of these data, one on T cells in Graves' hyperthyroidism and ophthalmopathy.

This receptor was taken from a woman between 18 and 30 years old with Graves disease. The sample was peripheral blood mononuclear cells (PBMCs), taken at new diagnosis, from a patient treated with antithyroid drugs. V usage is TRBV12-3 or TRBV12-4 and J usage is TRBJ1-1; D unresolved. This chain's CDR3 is CASRMNTEAFF. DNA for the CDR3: TGTGCCAGCAGGATGAACACTGAAGCTTTCTTT.